This T cell receptor (beta chain) was profiled in a study of CD8+ T cells in alopecia areata. CD4+ and CD8+ T cells were sorted from PBMCs. V lost 1 base, J lost 1 base, and 7 bases lay in between. The CDR3 length is 14 residues. The germline gives CDR1 SEHNR, CDR2 FQNEAQ (reference sequence). Extraction and reverse transcription of RNA yielded cDNA as the sequencing template. Data came from immunoSEQ multiplex PCR; TCRdb stores just in-frame clones and leaves some out. The data hold around 140,000 clones, with approximately 49% observed a single time. Sequenced here: CD8+ T cells sorted from blood, sampled at week 0. This receptor was taken from a human donor with alopecia areata. The chain links TRBV7-9 to TRBJ1-2; D unresolved. CDR3 nucleotide sequence: TGTGCCAGCAGCTTAGAGGAACGTAACTATGGCTACACCTTC. Protein sequence: CASSLEERNYGYTF.